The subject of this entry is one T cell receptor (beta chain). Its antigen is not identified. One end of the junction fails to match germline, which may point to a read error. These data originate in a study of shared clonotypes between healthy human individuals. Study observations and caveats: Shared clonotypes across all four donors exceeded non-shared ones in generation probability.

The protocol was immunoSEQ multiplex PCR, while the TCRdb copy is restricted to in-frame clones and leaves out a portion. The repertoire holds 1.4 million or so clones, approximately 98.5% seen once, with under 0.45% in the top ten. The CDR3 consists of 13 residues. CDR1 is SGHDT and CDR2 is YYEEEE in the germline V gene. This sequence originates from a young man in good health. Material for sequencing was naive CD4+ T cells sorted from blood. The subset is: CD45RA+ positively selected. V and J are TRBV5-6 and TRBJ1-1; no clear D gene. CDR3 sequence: CASNLRRSTEAFF. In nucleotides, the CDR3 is TGTGCCAGCAACTTGAGGCGTAGCACTGAAGCTTTCTTT.